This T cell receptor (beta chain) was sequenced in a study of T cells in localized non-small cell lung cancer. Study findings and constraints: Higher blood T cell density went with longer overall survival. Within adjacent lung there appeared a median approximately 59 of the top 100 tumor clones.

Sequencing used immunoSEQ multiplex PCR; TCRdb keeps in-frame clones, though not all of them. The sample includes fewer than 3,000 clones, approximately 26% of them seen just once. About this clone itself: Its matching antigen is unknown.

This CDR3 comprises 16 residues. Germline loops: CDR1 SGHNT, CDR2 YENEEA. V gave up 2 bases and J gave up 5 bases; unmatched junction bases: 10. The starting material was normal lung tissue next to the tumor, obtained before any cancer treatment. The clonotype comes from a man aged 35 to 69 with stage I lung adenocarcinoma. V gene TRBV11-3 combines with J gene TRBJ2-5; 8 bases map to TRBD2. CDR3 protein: CASSLLVSGTRETQYF. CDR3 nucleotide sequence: TGTGCCAGCAGCTTATTGGTTAGCGGGACAAGGGAGACCCAGTACTTC.